This T cell receptor (beta chain) was found in a study of OX40 agonist ivuxolimab in advanced cancers. Study-wide results and limits: Expanded peripheral T cells had an undetermined antigen specificity. On average, CD8+ T cells showed a greater number of expanded clones than CD4+.

V was trimmed by 9 bases and J by 0 bases, leaving 14 bases between them. The CDR3 has 14 residues. About this clone: Its antigen is as yet unknown.

Some clones are missing from TCRdb's copy, which holds only in-frame ones; the method was immunoSEQ multiplex PCR. The sample contains about 55,000 clones, around nine tenths of which appear only once. V is TRBV6-7 and J is TRBJ1-1, with D possibly matching TRBD1 (6 bases). TRBV6-7 is marked as an open reading frame, function uncertain. The sequence was collected from an adult with an advanced solid tumor such as melanoma, head and neck, liver or kidney cancer. The sequencing here drew on CD4+ or CD8+ T cells sorted from blood, taken in a trial of the OX40 agonist ivuxolimab. The CDR3 sequence is CARGGWYMNTEAFF. The CDR3 nucleotides are TGTGCCAGAGGGGGGTGGTACATGAACACTGAAGCTTTCTTT.